The T cell receptor beta chain under discussion was sequenced for a study of shared clonotypes between healthy human individuals. The assay was immunoSEQ multiplex PCR, and TCRdb's table has in-frame clones only and misses some. The data hold about 2 million clones, with 90% to 95% observed a single time. From germline, CDR1 is SGHRS and CDR2 YFSETQ. Trimming took off 2 bases at V and 11 bases at J, with 11 bases between the two ends. This CDR3 is 13 amino acids long. This chain joins TRBV5-1 and TRBJ1-6; D is possibly TRBD1 (5 bases). Material for sequencing was naive CD4+ T cells sorted from blood. Subset denoted: CD45RA+ positively selected. This receptor was obtained from a man aged 18 to 30 in good health. The DNA of the CDR3 is TGCGCCAGCAGCTTCATGGGACTAGCACCCCTCCACTTT. It yields the protein CASSFMGLAPLHF.